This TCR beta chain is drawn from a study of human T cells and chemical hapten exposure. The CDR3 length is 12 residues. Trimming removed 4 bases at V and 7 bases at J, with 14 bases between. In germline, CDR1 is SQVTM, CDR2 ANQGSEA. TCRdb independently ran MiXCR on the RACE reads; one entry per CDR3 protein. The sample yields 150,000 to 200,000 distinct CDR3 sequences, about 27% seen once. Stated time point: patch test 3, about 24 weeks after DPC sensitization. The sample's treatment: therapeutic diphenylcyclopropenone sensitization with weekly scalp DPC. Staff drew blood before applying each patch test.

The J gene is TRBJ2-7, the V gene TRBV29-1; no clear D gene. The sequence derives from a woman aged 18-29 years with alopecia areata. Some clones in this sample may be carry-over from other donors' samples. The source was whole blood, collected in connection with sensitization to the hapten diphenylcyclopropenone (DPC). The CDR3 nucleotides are TGCAGCGTTGGCAGGTCCCTCGGGGAGCAGTACTTC. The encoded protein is CSVGRSLGEQYF.